This passage covers 20 T cell receptor beta chains from one sample sequenced in a study of regulatory T cells in long-lasting Graves disease. Time point specified: persistent/refractory GD, antithyroid drugs over 5 years with positive TRAb. RNA extracted from PBMCs served as the sequencing template. Researchers made TCR beta libraries by using iRepertoire HTBI primers and running Arm-PCR on CDR3 regions. MiXCR was run by TCRdb on the multiplex PCR reads, yielding one entry per CDR3 protein. The sample lists a few hundred thousand distinct CDR3 sequences, around a fifth occurring once. Sequences were derived from peripheral blood mononuclear cells (PBMCs), sampled when the disease was refractory, from a patient treated with antithyroid drugs. The source of these receptors is a female donor with Graves disease.

This clonotype was detected many times. The chain combines TRBV15 with TRBJ2-7; unclear D gene. Looked up from germline, CDR1 is LNHNV and CDR2 is YYDKDF (reference sequence). The CDR3 has 14 amino acids. V was pared by 0 bases and J by 1 base, with 7 bases between. CDR3 protein: CATSRDRNSYEQYF. CDR3 DNA sequence: TGTGCCACCAGCAGAGATCGGAATTCCTACGAGCAGTACTTC. Looking up the rest from reference TRBV15 and TRBJ2-7 gives the full variable domain: DAMVIQNPRYQVTQFGKPVTLSCSQTLNHNVMYWYQQKSSQAPKLLFHYYDKDFNNEADTPDNFQSRRPNTSFCFLDIRSPGLGDTAMYLCATSRDRNSYEQYFGPGTRLTVT.

The rearrangement joins TRBV2 to TRBJ1-3; possible D gene TRBD1, 6 bases. The germline gives CDR1 SNHLY, CDR2 FYNNEI. This CDR3 is 15 amino acids long. Trimming took 6 bases from V and 0 from J, leaving 12 bases between them. Here the CDR3 DNA reads TGTGCCAGCAGCGTAGGGGGTGACTCTGGAAACACCATATATTTT. Amino acid sequence: CASSVGGDSGNTIYF.

The chain is built from TRBV6-5 and TRBJ2-6; D is uncertain. Trimming shortened V by 2 bases and J by 2 bases, and 7 bases separated the two germline ends. The CDR3 is 15 residues long. Per the germline V gene, CDR1 is MNHEY and CDR2 is SVGAGI. CDR3 region: CASSYGGTGANVLTF. CDR3 bases: TGTGCCAGCAGTTACGGCGGAACTGGGGCCAACGTCCTGACTTTC.

This clonotype came up many times. J is TRBJ1-1 and V is TRBV6-5; 7 bases agree with TRBD1. The CDR3 has 17 residues. Germline V gene sequence: CDR1 MNHEY, CDR2 SVGAGI. Trimming took 0 bases from V and 4 from J; bases not matched to a gene: 11. As DNA, the CDR3 is TGTGCCAGCAGTTACTCGTTTGCAGGGGGTTCGGGCACTGAAGCTTTCTTT. Translating gives CASSYSFAGGSGTEAFF.

This clonotype was observed once. The germline gene is not matched at one end of the junction; a read error may be the cause. This chain joins TRBV20-1 and TRBJ1-2, with D unresolved. This CDR3 region has 12 residues. Germline V gene lookup returns CDR1 DFQATT and CDR2 SNEGSKA (reference sequence). CDR3 bases: TGCAGTGCTAGAGATCAGGAGGATGGCCACACCTTC. Translating it yields CSARDQEDGHTF.

In its sample, this clonotype was seen many times. The chain employs TRBV19 and TRBJ1-1; 7 bases are shared with TRBD1. This CDR3 has 17 residues. V dropped 7 bases and J dropped 0; count of bases not matched to a gene: 14. The germline V gene has CDR1 LNHDA and CDR2 SQIVND (reference sequence). CDR3 sequence (DNA): TGTGCCAGTACCCCGGACAGGCATTCACTTATGAACACTGAAGCTTTCTTT. It codes for CASTPDRHSLMNTEAFF.

Concerning this clonotype: A read error may be the cause here, since a much bigger clone is one base away. The chain is built from TRBV6-2 or TRBV6-3 and TRBJ2-7, with D possibly matching TRBD2 (5 bases). From germline, CDR1 is MNHEY and CDR2 SVGEGT. The CDR3 is made up of 14 amino acids. The V end lost 11 bases, the J end lost 2 bases, and 19 bases lay between the germline ends. The chain's CDR3 is CAGGFPLEPYEQYF. The CDR3 DNA sequence: TGTGCCGGCGGCTTCCCACTAGAACCCTACGAGCAGTACTTC.

V usage is TRBV5-4 and J usage is TRBJ1-2; D is uncertain. This CDR3 region has 13 residues. The germline gives CDR1 SGHNT, CDR2 YYREEE (reference sequence). Between the trimmed V and J ends, which lost 1 base and 6 bases, there was a span of 10 bases. The CDR3 DNA reads as TGTGCCAGCAGCTTGACAGATGGGCATGGCTACACCTTC. It codes for CASSLTDGHGYTF.

This chain joins TRBV20-1 and TRBJ2-5; D gene uncertain. The CDR3 spans 12 residues. Per germline, CDR1 DFQATT and CDR2 SNEGSKA (reference sequence). The germline V and J ends were trimmed by 4 bases and 1 base, with 7 bases remaining between them. The CDR3: CSAKRVQETQYF. The CDR3 DNA reads as TGCAGTGCTAAAAGGGTCCAAGAGACCCAGTACTTC.

The V and J genes are TRBV5-1 and TRBJ1-5; D may be TRBD1 (6 bases). Trimming removed 4 bases from V and 3 bases from J, with 14 bases in between. Germline V gene lookup returns CDR1 SGHRS and CDR2 YFSETQ. CDR3 length: 15 amino acids. CDR3 DNA sequence: TGCGCCAGCAGCCCGGCGGGGGCGGACAATCAGCCCCAGCATTTT. As protein: CASSPAGADNQPQHF.

In its sample, this clonotype was seen a few times. V gene TRBV11-1 combines with J gene TRBJ2-3, with 10 bases fitting TRBD1. V gave up 3 bases and J gave up 4 bases; unmatched junction bases: 1. This CDR3 comprises 14 residues. Germline CDR1 SGHAT, CDR2 FQDESV (reference sequence). This CDR3 reads CASSLGTGADTQYF. CDR3 nucleotide sequence: TGTGCCAGCAGCTTGGGGACAGGGGCAGATACGCAGTATTTT. The full variable domain, in which reference TRBV11-1 and TRBJ2-3 provide the parts outside the CDR3, is EAEVAQSPRYKITEKSQAVAFWCDPISGHATLYWYRQILGQGPELLVQFQDESVVDDSQLPKDRFSAERLKGVDSTLKIQPAELGDSAMYLCASSLGTGADTQYFGPGTRLTVL.

This clonotype was recorded a few times. The rearrangement links TRBV7-9 to TRBJ2-2, with D perhaps given as TRBD1 or TRBD2 (5 bases each). This CDR3 region has 14 residues. From germline, CDR1 is SEHNR and CDR2 FQNEAQ (reference sequence). V was pared by 8 bases and J by 6 bases, with 16 bases between. The CDR3 loop is CASSGPMRAGELFF. The DNA of the CDR3 is TGTGCCAGCTCGGGACCGATGCGGGCCGGGGAGCTGTTTTTT.

Points on this clonotype: This may be a read error: a much more frequent sequence differs by one nucleotide. The chain carries TRBV20-1 and TRBJ1-2; D call uncertain. From germline, CDR1 is DFQATT and CDR2 SNEGSKA (reference sequence). The ends were cut back, 0 bases at V and 6 bases at J, with 11 bases in the middle. The CDR3 totals 13 residues. In nucleotides, the CDR3 is TGCAGTGCTAGAGATCGACTGGGCAATGGCTACACCTTC. Its translation is CSARDRLGNGYTF.

This clonotype was counted a few times. The chain has TRBV5-1 and TRBJ2-7, with no clear D. The length of the CDR3 is 14 residues. Germline lookup yields CDR1 SGHRS and CDR2 YFSETQ. The V and J ends lost 0 bases and 2 bases respectively, with 9 bases between them. In DNA form, the CDR3 reads TGCGCCAGCAGCTTGGTTGGCAGAGCCTACGAGCAGTACTTC. Its translation: CASSLVGRAYEQYF.

The chain combines TRBV7-8 with TRBJ2-7; D call uncertain. CDR1 SGHVS and CDR2 FQNEAQ come from the germline V gene. The CDR3 extends over 13 amino acids. V was cut by 1 base and J by 3 bases, with 7 bases left in between. As DNA, the CDR3 is TGTGCCAGCAGCTTAGAAATGAGCTACGAGCAGTACTTC. Translation: CASSLEMSYEQYF.

This clonotype occurred a few times. The V and J genes are TRBV25-1 and TRBJ2-7, with 11 bases lining up with TRBD2. The CDR3 runs to 15 residues. The germline V gene encodes CDR1 MGHDK and CDR2 SYGVNS. V trimming: 5 bases; J trimming: 7 bases; junction bases outside the gene matches: 10. CDR3 region: CASSPGTSGPWEQYF. The CDR3 DNA reads as TGTGCCAGCAGTCCCGGGACTAGCGGTCCTTGGGAGCAGTACTTC.

This clonotype was seen at least ten times. The V call is TRBV11-2, the J call TRBJ1-1; maybe TRBD1 (5 bases). Germline assignment: CDR1 SGHAT and CDR2 FQNNGV. With 0 bases removed from V and 11 bases from J, the gap between germline ends came to 13 bases. CDR3 length: 13 residues. For the CDR3, the DNA is TGTGCCAGCAGCTTAGAGGGGCTGGGCAAGGCTTTCTTT. As protein: CASSLEGLGKAFF. Variable domain in full (rest from reference TRBV11-2 and TRBJ1-1): EAGVAQSPRYKIIEKRQSVAFWCNPISGHATLYWYQQILGQGPKLLIQFQNNGVVDDSQLPKDRFSAERLKGVDSTLKIQPAKLEDSAVYLCASSLEGLGKAFFGQGTRLTVV.

A word on this clonotype: A far bigger clonotype differs at one base, so this is likely a read error. This chain uses TRBV6-2 or TRBV6-3 with TRBJ1-1; a possible D gene is TRBD1 (5 bases). In germline, CDR1 is MNHEY, CDR2 SVGEGT. The CDR3 runs 14 residues. The CDR3, as DNA: TGTGCCAGCGGTTACGGGGGACTCAACACTGAAGCTTTCTTT. Translated: CASGYGGLNTEAFF.

This clonotype was seen a few times. The rearrangement joins TRBV3-1 to TRBJ2-2, with D possibly being TRBD1 (6 bases). The V gene lost 4 bases and the J gene lost 2 bases, with 14 bases spanning the gap. There are 16 residues in the CDR3. CDR1 is LGHDT and CDR2 is YNNKEL in the germline V gene (reference sequence). The CDR3 spells CASSLGQRINTGELFF. The CDR3 DNA reads TGTGCCAGCAGCCTAGGACAGCGAATAAACACCGGGGAGCTGTTTTTT.

This clonotype has at least ten counts. This chain links TRBV10-3 with TRBJ1-1, with 7 bases lining up with TRBD1. Germline CDR1 and CDR2: ENHRY and SYGVKD. The trim removed 9 bases at V and 4 bases at J, leaving 8 bases unmatched. This CDR3 is 13 amino acids long. CDR3 loop: CAIHQGVATEAFF. CDR3 DNA sequence: TGTGCCATTCACCAGGGGGTGGCCACTGAAGCTTTCTTT.